Given below is one T cell receptor beta chain in context. Its antigen is currently unknown. This entry is derived from a study of T cell responses to AZD1222 COVID-19 vaccine. Study at large: Pooled in the analysis were second doses at about 4 or about 12 weeks. General study results and limits: Unmutated variant regions are reportedly targeted by nearly half of spike-specific TCRs.

The repertoire was sequenced with immunoSEQ multiplex PCR; TCRdb's copy has only in-frame clones and lacks some. The sample contains about 140,000 clones, roughly 92% of which appear only once. The TCR comes from an adult in good health. The sample consisted of peripheral blood, taken on day 0 of AZD1222 vaccination.

DNA of the CDR3: TGTGCCAGCAGTCTCGGGACAGTCGAAAACTACTATGGCTACACCTTC. Translated, it gives CASSLGTVENYYGYTF. This chain connects TRBV28 to TRBJ1-2, with TRBD1 matching 7 bases. The germline CDR1 and CDR2 sequences are MDHEN and SYDVKM. The J segment lost 3 bases and the V segment lost 5 bases, leaving 12 bases of the junction unmatched. The CDR3 has 16 residues.